This T cell receptor beta chain was sequenced for a study of control samples from healthy donors and cancer patients. TCRdb's copy holds only in-frame clones and misses some; the assay was immunoSEQ multiplex PCR. The sample has 170,000 or so clones, 85% to 95% seen once; the top ten hold around 1.6%. This sequence originates from a man in his late teens or twenties in good health. Sequenced sample: blood.

As DNA, the CDR3 is TGTGCCAGCAGGACTTTTGACAGGGATAATTCACCCCTCCACTTT. It yields the protein CASRTFDRDNSPLHF. The gene calls are TRBV5-5 and TRBJ1-6, with 7 bases matching TRBD1. The germline V gene has CDR1 SGHKS and CDR2 YYEKEE (reference sequence). Trimming removed 5 bases from V and 5 bases from J; junction bases left unmatched: 7. CDR3 length: 15 amino acids.